The 30 T cell receptor beta chains below all came from one sample that was sequenced in a study of OX40 agonist ivuxolimab in advanced cancers. Data came from immunoSEQ multiplex PCR; TCRdb stores just in-frame clones and leaves some out. Among 7,000 to 9,500 clones listed, 55% to 75% were seen once. The input for sequencing was CD4+ or CD8+ T cells sorted from blood, taken in a trial of the OX40 agonist ivuxolimab. The receptor source for this set is an adult with an advanced solid tumor such as melanoma, head and neck, liver or kidney cancer.

The V and J genes are TRBV7-9 and TRBJ2-5, with D perhaps matching TRBD1 (5 bases). Germline V gives CDR1 SEHNR, CDR2 FQNEAQ (reference sequence). The V and J ends lost 2 bases and 0 bases respectively, with 7 bases between them. The CDR3 totals 14 residues. As DNA, the CDR3 is TGTGCCAGCAGCTTAATCAGGGACCAAGAGACCCAGTACTTC. It codes for CASSLIRDQETQYF.

V usage is TRBV19 and J usage is TRBJ1-5, with 8 bases aligning to TRBD1. The CDR3 spans 12 residues. Losses at the gene ends were 8 bases for V and 6 bases for J; bases not matched to a gene: 3. Germline V CDR1 and CDR2: LNHDA, SQIVND (reference sequence). CDR3 amino acids: CASGQGGQPQHF. The CDR3 region has the DNA TGTGCCAGTGGACAGGGAGGTCAGCCCCAGCATTTT.

The chain combines TRBV7-9 with TRBJ1-4, with no clear D. The CDR3 runs to 14 residues. Germline V gene sequence: CDR1 SEHNR, CDR2 FQNEAQ (reference sequence). The V gene lost 6 bases and the J gene lost 8 bases, with 16 bases spanning the gap. CDR3 residues: CASSPPDPREKLFF. The CDR3 DNA reads as TGTGCCAGCAGTCCCCCGGACCCTCGGGAAAAACTGTTTTTT.

This clone is a singleton in its sample. The rearrangement joins TRBV6-4 to TRBJ2-6, with a possible D match to TRBD2 (6 bases). The CDR3 has 16 amino acids. The germline gives CDR1 MRHNA, CDR2 SNTAGT. V dropped 5 bases and J dropped 0 bases, with 11 bases sitting between them. CDR3 nucleotide sequence: TGTGCCAGCAGTCCGGGCGGGGTCTCTGGGGCCAACGTCCTGACTTTC. Its translation: CASSPGGVSGANVLTF.

Only one count was recorded for this clone. V gene TRBV7-9 combines with J gene TRBJ2-5; D not resolved. CDR3 length equals 15 residues. In germline, CDR1 is SEHNR, CDR2 FQNEAQ (reference sequence). Trimming took off 2 bases at V and 3 bases at J, with 13 bases between the two ends. The CDR3: CASSLRRGSKETQYF. DNA of the CDR3: TGTGCCAGCAGCTTAAGGCGAGGTAGCAAAGAGACCCAGTACTTC.

Relative to its sample, this clone is medium-sized. The CDR3, as DNA: TGTGCCAGCAGCCCTAAGGACAGTCAAATGAATTGGGCGCAGTATTTT. It yields the protein CASSPKDSQMNWAQYF. The chain combines TRBV7-9 with TRBJ2-3; tentative D call: TRBD1 (6 bases). This CDR3 has 16 residues. The germline gives CDR1 SEHNR, CDR2 FQNEAQ (reference sequence). Trimming cost V 5 bases and J 10 bases, with 25 bases left between them.

The chain joins TRBV27 to TRBJ2-1; D is undetermined. Trimming pared 3 bases from V and 0 bases from J, leaving 3 bases between. Germline lookup yields CDR1 MNHEY and CDR2 SMNVEV (reference sequence). The CDR3 consists of 13 residues. CDR3 nucleotides: TGTGCCAGCAGTTTCGGCTCCTACAATGAGCAGTTCTTC. Amino acid sequence: CASSFGSYNEQFF.

The J gene is TRBJ2-3, the V gene TRBV7-2, with TRBD2 matching 7 bases. The ends lost 6 bases at V and 3 bases at J; junction bases unmatched: 9. Germline CDR1 SGHTA, CDR2 FQGNSA. The CDR3 consists of 15 residues. The CDR3, as DNA: TGTGCCAGCAGTGTGGCCGGCGGGGGAACAGATACGCAGTATTTT. It specifies CASSVAGGGTDTQYF.

This clone was counted a few times. This sequence joins TRBV27 and TRBJ1-1; D is possibly TRBD1 (6 bases). From germline, CDR1 is MNHEY and CDR2 SMNVEV (reference sequence). Deletions cut 7 bases from V and 8 bases from J, with 23 bases between. The CDR3 totals 15 residues. This chain's CDR3 is CASKDQGGGKTEAFF. As DNA, the CDR3 is TGTGCCAGCAAGGACCAGGGAGGGGGGAAAACCGAAGCTTTCTTT.

This clone was counted once. The rearrangement uses TRBV7-8 and TRBJ1-5, with 8 bases identical to TRBD1. The V gene's germline CDR1 is SGHVS and CDR2 FQNEAQ. The CDR3 contains 15 residues. With V trimmed by 0 bases and J by 5 bases, 3 bases remained unmatched. The CDR3: CASSLAQGAHQPQHF. The CDR3 region has the DNA TGTGCCAGCAGCTTAGCCCAGGGGGCTCATCAGCCCCAGCATTTT.

V usage is TRBV5-1 and J usage is TRBJ1-2; D is uncertain. The CDR3 is 12 residues long. V dropped 3 bases and J dropped 6 bases, with 9 bases sitting between them. Germline V lookup: CDR1 SGHRS, CDR2 YFSETQ. The CDR3 DNA reads as TGCGCCAGCAGCTCTGGAGGGAATGGCTACACCTTC. This encodes CASSSGGNGYTF.

The chain has TRBV5-6 and TRBJ2-5, with a possible D match to TRBD2 (5 bases). V was clipped by 1 base and J by 1 base, with 11 bases between them. Germline V gene sequence: CDR1 SGHDT, CDR2 YYEEEE. CDR3 length: 15 residues. CDR3 bases: TGTGCCAGCAGCTTGATCGGGGTCGGCCAAGAGACCCAGTACTTC. It encodes CASSLIGVGQETQYF.

The chain has TRBV7-9 and TRBJ2-5; 7 positions agree with TRBD2. This CDR3 is 15 amino acids long. V lost 3 bases, J lost 5 bases, and 9 bases stayed unmatched. Germline-derived CDR1 and CDR2 are SEHNR and FQNEAQ (reference sequence). The CDR3 nucleotides are TGTGCCAGCAGCTTGGAGACGGGGGGAAAGGAGACCCAGTACTTC. It encodes CASSLETGGKETQYF.

This clone has a count of ten or more. The chain recombines TRBV7-9 with TRBJ1-1, with D tentatively TRBD1 (6 bases). The CDR3 sequence is 16 residues long. Germline V gives CDR1 SEHNR, CDR2 FQNEAQ (reference sequence). V was pared by 2 bases and J by 0 bases, with 13 bases between. CDR3 region: CASSLPAGQLNTEAFF. The CDR3 DNA reads TGTGCCAGCAGCTTACCAGCAGGACAGTTGAACACTGAAGCTTTCTTT. Full variable domain (outside the CDR3, taken from reference TRBV7-9 and TRBJ1-1): DTGVSQNPRHKITKRGQNVTFRCDPISEHNRLYWYRQTLGQGPEFLTYFQNEAQLEKSRLLSDRFSAERPKGSFSTLEIQRTEQGDSAMYLCASSLPAGQLNTEAFFGQGTRLTVV.

The chain carries TRBV27 and TRBJ2-7; D possibly matches TRBD1 or TRBD2 (5 bases each). V lost 5 bases and J 0 bases, leaving 17 bases between the germline ends. Germline V gene data show CDR1 as MNHEY and CDR2 as SMNVEV (reference sequence). The length of the CDR3 is 16 residues. The DNA for the CDR3 is TGTGCCAGCAGTCCATTCGGGACCGACCTCTCCTACGAGCAGTACTTC. It is translated as CASSPFGTDLSYEQYF.

This clone was found a few times. The J gene is TRBJ2-1, the V gene TRBV4-3; no reliable D call. The CDR3 sequence is 14 residues long. The V end lost 2 bases, the J end lost 8 bases, and 13 bases lay between the germline ends. CDR1 is LGHNA, CDR2 YSLEER, per germline. The CDR3 DNA reads TGCGCCAGCAGCCAATACAGCCCAAAGGATGAGCAGTTCTTC. Amino acids: CASSQYSPKDEQFF.

V is TRBV6-5 and J is TRBJ2-5; no reliable D call. The J call could be wrong; TRBJ2-7 is a better fit for the DNA end. This CDR3 region has 15 residues. Germline V gene sequence: CDR1 MNHEY, CDR2 SVGAGI. In DNA, the CDR3 is TGTGCCAGCAGTCCCGTTCCTAGGGATTCTTACGAGCAGTACTTC. As protein: CASSPVPRDSYEQYF.

The V and J genes are TRBV6-4 and TRBJ1-2; 10 bases line up with TRBD1. Trimming took 2 bases from V and 5 from J; bases not matched to a gene: 8. Germline V gives CDR1 MRHNA, CDR2 SNTAGT. The CDR3 runs to 16 residues. The CDR3 sequence is CASSDHETGGGYGYTF. CDR3 sequence (DNA): TGTGCCAGCAGTGACCACGAGACAGGGGGCGGGTATGGCTACACCTTC.

The chain is built from TRBV4-3 and TRBJ2-7, with no clear D. The V gene's germline CDR1 is LGHNA and CDR2 YSLEER. This CDR3 region has 15 residues. V lost 1 base to trimming and J lost 4 bases, with 14 bases between them. For the CDR3, the DNA is TGCGCCAGCAGCCAAGCGACCGGCCCGCGTTACGAGCAGTACTTC. This encodes CASSQATGPRYEQYF.

The chain combines TRBV27 with TRBJ2-1; D remains ambiguous. Germline assignment: CDR1 MNHEY and CDR2 SMNVEV (reference sequence). This CDR3 region has 14 residues. Deletions cut 2 bases from V and 8 bases from J, with 13 bases between. The CDR3 DNA reads TGTGCCAGCAGTTTAGTTATTAGCTGGGATGAGCAGTTCTTC. As protein: CASSLVISWDEQFF.

This chain connects TRBV7-2 to TRBJ1-2, with D possibly TRBD1 on 5 matching bases. V was clipped by 1 base and J by 8 bases, with 11 bases between them. CDR1 and CDR2 (germline): SGHTA, FQGNSA. The CDR3 covers 13 residues. CDR3 protein: CASSLGQGWGYTF. CDR3 bases: TGTGCCAGCAGCTTAGGCCAGGGTTGGGGCTACACCTTC.

The V and J genes are TRBV4-3 and TRBJ1-1; D remains unclear. CDR1 is LGHNA and CDR2 is YSLEER in the germline V gene. Trimming pared 3 bases from V and 4 bases from J, leaving 6 bases between. This CDR3 has 12 amino acids. The CDR3 DNA reads TGCGCCAGCAGCCAGGCGGCCACTGAAGCTTTCTTT. It codes for CASSQAATEAFF.

This clone was observed a single time. The gene calls are TRBV7-9 and TRBJ2-7, with TRBD1 as a possible D gene (5 bases). The CDR3 sequence is 13 residues long. Deletions cut 6 bases from V and 3 bases from J, with 12 bases between. Germline V gene lookup returns CDR1 SEHNR and CDR2 FQNEAQ (reference sequence). For the CDR3, the DNA is TGTGCCAGCAGTCCTCGCAGGGACTACGAGCAGTACTTC. This sequence encodes CASSPRRDYEQYF. Full variable domain (remainder filled in from reference TRBV7-9 and TRBJ2-7): DTGVSQNPRHKITKRGQNVTFRCDPISEHNRLYWYRQTLGQGPEFLTYFQNEAQLEKSRLLSDRFSAERPKGSFSTLEIQRTEQGDSAMYLCASSPRRDYEQYFGPGTRLTVT.

The CDR3 DNA reads TGTGCCAGTAGTAGAGGGACTAGCGGGGGGTACGAGCAGTACTTC. This encodes CASSRGTSGGYEQYF. The chain employs TRBV19 and TRBJ2-7; TRBD2 matches at 15 bases. V shed 4 bases and J 4 bases; nucleotides not matched to a gene: 2. Germline V gene lookup returns CDR1 LNHDA and CDR2 SQIVND (reference sequence). The CDR3 contains 15 residues. The whole variable domain, remainder taken from reference TRBV19 and TRBJ2-7, is DGGITQSPKYLFRKEGQNVTLSCEQNLNHDAMYWYRQDPGQGLRLIYYSQIVNDFQKGDIAEGYSVSREKKESFPLTVTSAQKNPTAFYLCASSRGTSGGYEQYFGPGTRLTVT.

The chain recombines TRBV7-9 with TRBJ2-5; D call uncertain. The CDR3 has 14 amino acids. V was clipped by 10 bases and J by 1 base, with 16 bases between them. Germline loops: CDR1 SEHNR, CDR2 FQNEAQ (reference sequence). The CDR3 region has the DNA TGTGCCACCCTCCCACTGACCCCCCAAGAGACCCAGTACTTC. Translated, it gives CATLPLTPQETQYF. Using reference TRBV7-9 and TRBJ2-5 for the parts outside the CDR3, the full variable domain is DTGVSQNPRHKITKRGQNVTFRCDPISEHNRLYWYRQTLGQGPEFLTYFQNEAQLEKSRLLSDRFSAERPKGSFSTLEIQRTEQGDSAMYLCATLPLTPQETQYFGPGTRLLVL.

The rearrangement links TRBV5-1 to TRBJ2-5; a weak D match, TRBD2 (6 bases). V was cut by 0 bases and J by 2 bases, with 14 bases left in between. The CDR3 contains 16 residues. Germline V gene lookup returns CDR1 SGHRS and CDR2 YFSETQ. The CDR3 reads CASSLAEGSSQETQYF. The DNA of the CDR3 is TGCGCCAGCAGCTTGGCGGAGGGTTCCTCACAAGAGACCCAGTACTTC.

The rearrangement joins TRBV2 to TRBJ2-5; 9 nucleotides line up with TRBD1. Germline CDR1 reads SNHLY; CDR2 reads FYNNEI. The CDR3 has 14 amino acids. V shed 6 bases, J shed 5 bases, and the junction held 7 bases outside the gene matches. The CDR3 loop is CASRSTGGVETQYF. CDR3 coding DNA: TGTGCCAGCAGATCGACAGGGGGGGTGGAGACCCAGTACTTC.

In its sample, this clone was seen a few times. The chain combines TRBV5-6 with TRBJ2-1; 12 positions agree with TRBD2. The CDR3 length is 13 residues. J was trimmed by 15 bases and V by 0 bases; bases with no gene match: 4. Germline CDR1 SGHDT, CDR2 YYEEEE. Here the CDR3 DNA reads TGTGCCAGCAGCTTGGCTGAACTAGCGGGGGGGTTCTTC. Amino acid sequence: CASSLAELAGGFF.

CDR3 sequence: CASGIGYQPQHF. CDR3 nucleotide sequence: TGCGCCAGCGGGATAGGGTACCAGCCCCAGCATTTT. The V gene is TRBV10-2, the J gene TRBJ1-5, with D unresolved. V lost 8 bases and J lost 7, with 12 bases in between. Germline lookup yields CDR1 WSHSY and CDR2 SAAADI. This CDR3 has 12 amino acids.

This clone was observed once. The CDR3: CASSWGSAREQYF. CDR3 in DNA: TGTGCCAGCAGTTGGGGAAGTGCCAGAGAGCAGTACTTC. The chain carries TRBV27 and TRBJ2-7; D gene unclear. The CDR3 runs 13 residues. Trimming pared 4 bases from V and 7 bases from J, leaving 14 bases between. The germline gives CDR1 MNHEY, CDR2 SMNVEV (reference sequence).